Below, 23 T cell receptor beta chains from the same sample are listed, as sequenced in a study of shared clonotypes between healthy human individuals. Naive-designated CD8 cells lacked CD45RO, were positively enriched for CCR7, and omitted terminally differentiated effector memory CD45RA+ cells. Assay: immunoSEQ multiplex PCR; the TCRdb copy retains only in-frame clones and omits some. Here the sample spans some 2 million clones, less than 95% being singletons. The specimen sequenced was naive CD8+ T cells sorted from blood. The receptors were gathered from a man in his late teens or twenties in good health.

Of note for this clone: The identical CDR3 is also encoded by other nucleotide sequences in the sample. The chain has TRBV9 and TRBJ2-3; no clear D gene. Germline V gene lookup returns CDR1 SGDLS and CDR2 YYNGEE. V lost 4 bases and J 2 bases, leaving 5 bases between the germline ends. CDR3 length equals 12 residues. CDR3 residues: CASSLNTDTQYF. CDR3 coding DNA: TGTGCCAGCAGCCTTAACACAGATACGCAGTATTTT.

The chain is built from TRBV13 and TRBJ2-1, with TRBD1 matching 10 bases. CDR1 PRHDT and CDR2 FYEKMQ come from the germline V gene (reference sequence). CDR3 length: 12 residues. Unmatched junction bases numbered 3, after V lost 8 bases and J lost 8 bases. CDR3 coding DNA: TGTGCCAGCGGGACAGGGGATTATGAGCAGTTCTTC. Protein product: CASGTGDYEQFF. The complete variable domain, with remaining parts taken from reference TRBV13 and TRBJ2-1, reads AAGVIQSPRHLIKEKRETATLKCYPIPRHDTVYWYQQGPGQDPQFLISFYEKMQSDKGSIPDRFSAQQFSDYHSELNMSSLELGDSALYFCASGTGDYEQFFGPGTRLTVL.

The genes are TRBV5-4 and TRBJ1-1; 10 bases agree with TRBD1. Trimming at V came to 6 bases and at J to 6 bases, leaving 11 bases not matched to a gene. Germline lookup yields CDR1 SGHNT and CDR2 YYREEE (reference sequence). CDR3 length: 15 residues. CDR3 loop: CASTPGGQGTSEAFF. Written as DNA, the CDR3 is TGTGCCAGCACCCCCGGGGGACAGGGGACCTCTGAAGCTTTCTTT.

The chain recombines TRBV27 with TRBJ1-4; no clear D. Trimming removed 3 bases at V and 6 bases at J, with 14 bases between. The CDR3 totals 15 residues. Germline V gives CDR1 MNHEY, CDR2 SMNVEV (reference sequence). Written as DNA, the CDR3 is TGTGCCAGCAGTTTTATTGGGTCGGTTGATGAAAAACTGTTTTTT. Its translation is CASSFIGSVDEKLFF.

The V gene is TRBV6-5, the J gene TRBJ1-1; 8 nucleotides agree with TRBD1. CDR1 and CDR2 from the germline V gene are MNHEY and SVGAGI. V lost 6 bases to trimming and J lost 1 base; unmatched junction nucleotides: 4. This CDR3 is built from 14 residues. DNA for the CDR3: TGTGCCAGCAGCTTACAGGGGGAGAACACTGAAGCTTTCTTT. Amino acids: CASSLQGENTEAFF.

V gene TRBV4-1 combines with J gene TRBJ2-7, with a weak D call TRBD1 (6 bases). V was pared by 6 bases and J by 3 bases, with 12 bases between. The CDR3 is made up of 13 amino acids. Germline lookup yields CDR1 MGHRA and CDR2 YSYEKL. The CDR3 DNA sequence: TGCGCCAGCAGTTTCGGACAGCACTACGAGCAGTACTTC. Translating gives CASSFGQHYEQYF.

Here the CDR3 DNA reads TGTGCCAGCAGTCCCCACACGGGGTCCTACGAGCAGTACTTC. Its protein product is CASSPHTGSYEQYF. The V call is TRBV27, the J call TRBJ2-7, with D perhaps TRBD2 (5 bases). V lost 5 bases and J 1 base, leaving 12 bases between the germline ends. The CDR3 consists of 14 residues. Germline CDR1 MNHEY, CDR2 SMNVEV (reference sequence).

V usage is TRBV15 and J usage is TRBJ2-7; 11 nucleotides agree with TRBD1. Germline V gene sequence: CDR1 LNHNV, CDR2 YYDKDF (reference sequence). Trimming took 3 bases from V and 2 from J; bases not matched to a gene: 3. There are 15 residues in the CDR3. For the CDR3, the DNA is TGTGCCACCAGCAGTGGACAGGGGGCTACCTACGAGCAGTACTTC. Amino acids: CATSSGQGATYEQYF.

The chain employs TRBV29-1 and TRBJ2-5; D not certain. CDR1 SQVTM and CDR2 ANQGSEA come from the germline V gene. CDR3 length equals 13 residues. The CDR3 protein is CKRPPADQETQYF. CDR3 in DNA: TGCAAGAGACCACCAGCCGACCAAGAGACCCAGTACTTC. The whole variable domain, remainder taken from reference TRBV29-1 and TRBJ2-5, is SAVISQKPSRDICQRGTSLTIQCQVDSQVTMMFWYRQQPGQSLTLIATANQGSEATYESGFVIDKFPISRPNLTFSTLTVSNMSPEDSSIYLCKRPPADQETQYFGPGTRLLVL.

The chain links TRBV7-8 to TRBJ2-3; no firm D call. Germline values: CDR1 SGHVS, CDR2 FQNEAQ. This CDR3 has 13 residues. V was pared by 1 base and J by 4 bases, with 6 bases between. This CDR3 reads CASSLGEADTQYF. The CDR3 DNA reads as TGTGCCAGCAGCTTAGGAGAGGCAGATACGCAGTATTTT.

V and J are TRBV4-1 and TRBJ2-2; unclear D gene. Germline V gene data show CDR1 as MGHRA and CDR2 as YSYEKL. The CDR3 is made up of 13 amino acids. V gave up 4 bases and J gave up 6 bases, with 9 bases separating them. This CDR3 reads CASSLEIPGELFF. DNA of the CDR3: TGCGCCAGCAGCCTAGAAATTCCCGGGGAGCTGTTTTTT.

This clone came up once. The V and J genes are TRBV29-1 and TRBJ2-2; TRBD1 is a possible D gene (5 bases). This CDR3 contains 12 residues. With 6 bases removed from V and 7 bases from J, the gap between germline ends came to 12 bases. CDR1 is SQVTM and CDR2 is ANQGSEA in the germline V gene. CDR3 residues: CSVVTGYGELFF. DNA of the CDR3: TGCAGCGTGGTAACAGGCTACGGGGAGCTGTTTTTT.

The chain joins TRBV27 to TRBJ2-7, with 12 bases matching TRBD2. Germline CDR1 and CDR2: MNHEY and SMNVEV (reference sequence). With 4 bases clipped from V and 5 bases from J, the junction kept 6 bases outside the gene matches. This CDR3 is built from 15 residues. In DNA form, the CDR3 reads TGTGCCAGCAGTTCACCGGGACTAGCGGGCCACGAGCAGTACTTC. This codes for CASSSPGLAGHEQYF.

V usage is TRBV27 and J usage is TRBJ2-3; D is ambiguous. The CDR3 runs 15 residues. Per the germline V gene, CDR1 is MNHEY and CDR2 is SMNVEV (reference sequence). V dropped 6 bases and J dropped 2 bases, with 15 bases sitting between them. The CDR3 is CASSARSGFTDTQYF. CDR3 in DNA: TGTGCCAGCAGCGCCAGGTCCGGGTTCACAGATACGCAGTATTTT.

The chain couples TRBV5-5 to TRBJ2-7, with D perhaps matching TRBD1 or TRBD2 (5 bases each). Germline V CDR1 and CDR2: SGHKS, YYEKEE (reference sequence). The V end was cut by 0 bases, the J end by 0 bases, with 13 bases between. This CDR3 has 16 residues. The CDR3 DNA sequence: TGTGCCAGCAGCTTGGCTGTGGGGGTGGGCTCCTACGAGCAGTACTTC. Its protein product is CASSLAVGVGSYEQYF.

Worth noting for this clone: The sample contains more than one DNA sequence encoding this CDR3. The DNA of the CDR3 is TGTGCCAGCTCACCAGGGTCCACTGAAGCTTTCTTT. This sequence encodes CASSPGSTEAFF. This chain links TRBV18 with TRBJ1-1; D remains ambiguous. The germline V gene has CDR1 KGHSH and CDR2 LQKENI. Trimming stripped 2 bases from V and 4 bases from J, with 5 bases between. The CDR3 covers 12 residues.

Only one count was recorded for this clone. In nucleotides, the CDR3 is TGTGCCAGCAGCCAAGATAAATGGGCGGAGTCCTACGAGCAGTACTTC. Residues: CASSQDKWAESYEQYF. The chain employs TRBV4-2 and TRBJ2-7; D uncertain. Deletions cut 0 bases from V and 1 base from J, with 13 bases between. The CDR3 totals 16 residues. CDR1 is LGHNA, CDR2 YNFKEQ, per germline.

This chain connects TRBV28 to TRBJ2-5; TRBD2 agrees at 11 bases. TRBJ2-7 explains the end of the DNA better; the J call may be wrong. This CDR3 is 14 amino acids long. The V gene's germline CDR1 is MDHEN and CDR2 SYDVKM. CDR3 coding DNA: TGTGCCAGCAGTCCTAGCGGGGGGCCCTACGAGCAGTACTTC. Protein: CASSPSGGPYEQYF.

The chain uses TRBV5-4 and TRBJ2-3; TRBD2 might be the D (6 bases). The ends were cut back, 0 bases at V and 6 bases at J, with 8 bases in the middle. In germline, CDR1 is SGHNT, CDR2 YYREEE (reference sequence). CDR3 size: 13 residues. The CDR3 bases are TGTGCCAGCAGCTTGGGCCGGGAGGATACGCAGTATTTT. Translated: CASSLGREDTQYF.

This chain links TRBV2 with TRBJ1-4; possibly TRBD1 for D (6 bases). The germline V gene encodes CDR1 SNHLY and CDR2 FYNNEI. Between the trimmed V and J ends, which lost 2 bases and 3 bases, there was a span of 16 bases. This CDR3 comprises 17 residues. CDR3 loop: CASSELGRGEANEKLFF. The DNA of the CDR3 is TGTGCCAGCAGTGAATTAGGAAGGGGGGAAGCTAATGAAAAACTGTTTTTT.

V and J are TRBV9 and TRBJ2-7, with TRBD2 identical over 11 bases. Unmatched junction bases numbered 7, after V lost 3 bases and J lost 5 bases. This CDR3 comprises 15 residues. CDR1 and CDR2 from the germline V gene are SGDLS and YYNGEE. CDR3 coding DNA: TGTGCCAGCAGCGGCACTAGCGGGGGAGGGCACGAGCAGTACTTC. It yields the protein CASSGTSGGGHEQYF.

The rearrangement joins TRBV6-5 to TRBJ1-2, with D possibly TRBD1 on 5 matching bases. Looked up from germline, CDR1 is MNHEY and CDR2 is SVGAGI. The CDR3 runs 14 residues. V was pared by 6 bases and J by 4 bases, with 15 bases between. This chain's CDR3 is CASRYRGVFYGYTF. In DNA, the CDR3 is TGTGCCAGCAGGTACCGGGGGGTCTTCTATGGCTACACCTTC.

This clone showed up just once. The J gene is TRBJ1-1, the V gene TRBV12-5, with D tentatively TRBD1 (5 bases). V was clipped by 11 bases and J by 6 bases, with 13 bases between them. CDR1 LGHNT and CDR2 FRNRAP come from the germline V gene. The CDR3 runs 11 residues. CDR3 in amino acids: CAGDGLAEAFF. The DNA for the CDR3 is TGTGCTGGGGACGGACTGGCTGAAGCTTTCTTT.